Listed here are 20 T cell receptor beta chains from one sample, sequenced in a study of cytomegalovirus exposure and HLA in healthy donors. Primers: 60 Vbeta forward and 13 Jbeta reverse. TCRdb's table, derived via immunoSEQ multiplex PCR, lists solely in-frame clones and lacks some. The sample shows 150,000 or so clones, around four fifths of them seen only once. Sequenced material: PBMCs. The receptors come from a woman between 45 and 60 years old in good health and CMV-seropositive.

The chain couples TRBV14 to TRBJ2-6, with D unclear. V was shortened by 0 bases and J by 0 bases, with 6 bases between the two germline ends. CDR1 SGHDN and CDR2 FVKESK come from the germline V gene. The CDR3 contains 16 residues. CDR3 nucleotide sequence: TGTGCCAGCAGCCAAGATTATTACTCTGGGGCCAACGTCCTGACTTTC. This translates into CASSQDYYSGANVLTF.

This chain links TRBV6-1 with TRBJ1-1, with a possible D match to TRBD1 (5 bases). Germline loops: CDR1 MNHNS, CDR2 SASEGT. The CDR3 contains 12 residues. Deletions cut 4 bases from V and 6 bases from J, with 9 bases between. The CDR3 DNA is TGTGCCAGCAGTGGACCCAGGGCTGAAGCTTTCTTT. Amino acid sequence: CASSGPRAEAFF.

The CDR3 DNA is TGTGCCAGCAGTCCGTTACGGGACAGGGTCTACGAGCAGTACTTC. Its protein is CASSPLRDRVYEQYF. V and J are TRBV6-1 and TRBJ2-7; TRBD1 agrees at 9 bases. CDR3 length equals 15 residues. With V trimmed by 5 bases and J by 3 bases, 8 bases remained unmatched. CDR1 and CDR2 from the germline V gene are MNHNS and SASEGT.

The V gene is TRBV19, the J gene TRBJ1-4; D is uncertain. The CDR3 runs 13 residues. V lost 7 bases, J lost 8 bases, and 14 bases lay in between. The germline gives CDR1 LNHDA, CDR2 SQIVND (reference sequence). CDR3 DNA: TGTGCCAGTATGCGGGCCGTTGGGGAAAAACTGTTTTTT. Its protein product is CASMRAVGEKLFF.

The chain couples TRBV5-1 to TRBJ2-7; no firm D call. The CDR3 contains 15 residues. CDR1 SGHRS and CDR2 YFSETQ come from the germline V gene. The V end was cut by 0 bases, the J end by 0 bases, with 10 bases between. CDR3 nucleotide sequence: TGCGCCAGCAGCTTGGTTGCACAGCCCTCCTACGAGCAGTACTTC. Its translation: CASSLVAQPSYEQYF.

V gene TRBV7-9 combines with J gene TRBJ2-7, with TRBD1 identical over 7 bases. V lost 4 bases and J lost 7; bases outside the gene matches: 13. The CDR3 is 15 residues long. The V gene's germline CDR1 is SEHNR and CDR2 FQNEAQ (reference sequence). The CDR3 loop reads CASSSRQGYRREQYF. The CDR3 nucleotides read TGTGCCAGCAGCTCCCGACAGGGTTACAGGCGGGAGCAGTACTTC.

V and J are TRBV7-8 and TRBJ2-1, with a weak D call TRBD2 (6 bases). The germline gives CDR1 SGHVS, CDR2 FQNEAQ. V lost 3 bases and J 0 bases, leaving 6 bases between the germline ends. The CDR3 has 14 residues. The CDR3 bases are TGTGCCAGCAGCTTCGGGAGCTCCTACAATGAGCAGTTCTTC. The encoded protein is CASSFGSSYNEQFF.

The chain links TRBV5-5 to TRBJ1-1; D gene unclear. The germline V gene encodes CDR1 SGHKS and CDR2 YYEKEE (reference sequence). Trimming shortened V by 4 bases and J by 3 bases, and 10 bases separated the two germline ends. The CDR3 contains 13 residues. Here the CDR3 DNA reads TGTGCCAGCAGCCCCCGCGGAGACACTGAAGCTTTCTTT. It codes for CASSPRGDTEAFF.

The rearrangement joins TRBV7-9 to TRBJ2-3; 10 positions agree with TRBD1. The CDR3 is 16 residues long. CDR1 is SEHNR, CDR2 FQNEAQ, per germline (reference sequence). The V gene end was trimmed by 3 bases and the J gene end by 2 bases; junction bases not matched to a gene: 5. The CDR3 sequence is CASSFSGQGFTDTQYF. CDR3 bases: TGTGCCAGCAGCTTCTCGGGACAGGGGTTCACAGATACGCAGTATTTT.

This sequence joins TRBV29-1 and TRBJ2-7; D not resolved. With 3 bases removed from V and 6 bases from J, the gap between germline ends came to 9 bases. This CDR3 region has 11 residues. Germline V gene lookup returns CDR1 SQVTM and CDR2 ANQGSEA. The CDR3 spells CSVDTYGEQYF. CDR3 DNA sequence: TGCAGCGTTGACACCTACGGCGAGCAGTACTTC.

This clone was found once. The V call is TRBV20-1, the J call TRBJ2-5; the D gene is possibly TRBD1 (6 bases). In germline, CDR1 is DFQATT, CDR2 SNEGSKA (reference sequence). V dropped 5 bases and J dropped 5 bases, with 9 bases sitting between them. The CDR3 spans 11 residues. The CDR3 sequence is CSALGAETQYF. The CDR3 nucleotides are TGCAGTGCTCTGGGGGCGGAGACCCAGTACTTC.

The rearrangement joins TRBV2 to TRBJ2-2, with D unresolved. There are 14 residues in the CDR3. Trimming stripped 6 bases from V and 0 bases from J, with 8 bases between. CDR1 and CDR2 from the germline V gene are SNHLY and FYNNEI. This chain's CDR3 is CASRINSNTGELFF. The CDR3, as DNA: TGTGCCAGCAGGATTAACTCGAACACCGGGGAGCTGTTTTTT.

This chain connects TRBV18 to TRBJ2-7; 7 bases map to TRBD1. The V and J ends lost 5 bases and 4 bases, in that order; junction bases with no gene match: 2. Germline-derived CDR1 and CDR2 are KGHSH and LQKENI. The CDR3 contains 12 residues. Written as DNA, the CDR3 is TGTGCCAGCTCAAAGACAGGGTACGAGCAGTACTTC. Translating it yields CASSKTGYEQYF.

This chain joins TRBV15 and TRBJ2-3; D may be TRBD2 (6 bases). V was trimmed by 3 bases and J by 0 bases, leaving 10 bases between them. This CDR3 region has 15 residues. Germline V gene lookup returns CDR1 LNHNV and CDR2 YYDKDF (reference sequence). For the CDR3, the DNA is TGTGCCACCAGCAGTTTCCTAGCGAGCACAGATACGCAGTATTTT. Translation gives CATSSFLASTDTQYF.

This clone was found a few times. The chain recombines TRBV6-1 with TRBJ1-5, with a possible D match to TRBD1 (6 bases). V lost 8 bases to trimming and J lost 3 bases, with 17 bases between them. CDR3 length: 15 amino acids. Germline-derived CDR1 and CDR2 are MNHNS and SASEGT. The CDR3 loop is CASFLDRSLNQPQHF. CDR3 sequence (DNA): TGTGCCAGCTTTCTAGACAGGAGTCTCAATCAGCCCCAGCATTTT.

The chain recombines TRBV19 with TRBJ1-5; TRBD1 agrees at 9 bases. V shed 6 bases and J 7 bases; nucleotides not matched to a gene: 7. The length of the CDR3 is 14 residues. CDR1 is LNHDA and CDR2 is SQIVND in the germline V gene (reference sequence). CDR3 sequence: CASSGQGKVQPQHF. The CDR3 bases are TGTGCCAGTAGCGGACAGGGGAAGGTACAGCCCCAGCATTTT.

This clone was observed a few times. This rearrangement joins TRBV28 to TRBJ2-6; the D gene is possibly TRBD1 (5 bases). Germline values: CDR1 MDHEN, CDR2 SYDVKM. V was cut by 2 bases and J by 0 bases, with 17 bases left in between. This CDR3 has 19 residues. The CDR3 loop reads CASSLLNYRQLSGANVLTF. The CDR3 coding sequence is TGTGCCAGCAGTTTACTTAACTATAGACAGCTCTCTGGGGCCAACGTCCTGACTTTC.

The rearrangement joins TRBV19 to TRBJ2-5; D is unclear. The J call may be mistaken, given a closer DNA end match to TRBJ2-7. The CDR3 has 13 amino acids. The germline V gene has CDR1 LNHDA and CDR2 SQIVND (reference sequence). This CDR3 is CASSKQTSYEQYF. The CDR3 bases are TGTGCCAGTAGTAAACAGACCTCCTACGAGCAGTACTTC.

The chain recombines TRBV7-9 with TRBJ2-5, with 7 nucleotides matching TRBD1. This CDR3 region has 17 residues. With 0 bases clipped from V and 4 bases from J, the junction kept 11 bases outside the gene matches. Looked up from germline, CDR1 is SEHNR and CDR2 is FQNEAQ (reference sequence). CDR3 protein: CASSLAPPGQTLETQYF. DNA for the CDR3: TGTGCCAGCAGCTTAGCGCCCCCGGGACAGACTCTAGAGACCCAGTACTTC. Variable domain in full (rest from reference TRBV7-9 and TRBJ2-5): DTGVSQNPRHKITKRGQNVTFRCDPISEHNRLYWYRQTLGQGPEFLTYFQNEAQLEKSRLLSDRFSAERPKGSFSTLEIQRTEQGDSAMYLCASSLAPPGQTLETQYFGPGTRLLVL.

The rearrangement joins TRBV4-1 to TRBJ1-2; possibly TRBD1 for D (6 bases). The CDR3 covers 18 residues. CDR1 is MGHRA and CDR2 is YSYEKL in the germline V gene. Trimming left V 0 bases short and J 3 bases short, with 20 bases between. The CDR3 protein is CASSQEGARAGTYYGYTF. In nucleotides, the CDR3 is TGCGCCAGCAGCCAAGAGGGGGCCCGGGCTGGGACCTACTATGGCTACACCTTC.